What follows are 26 T cell receptor beta chains derived from one specimen sequenced in a study of T cell changes during pregnancy in multiple sclerosis. Sequencing used immunoSEQ multiplex PCR; TCRdb keeps in-frame clones, though not all of them. The sample has more than 80,000 clones, approximately 91% seen once. The sample in question was PBMCs, obtained in the first trimester of pregnancy. All receptors derive from a female donor in good health, serving as a control in a pregnancy study. Some clones in this sample may be carry-over from other donors' samples.

The CDR3 DNA reads as TGTGCCAGCAGTGAAGGTCCAGGGGAAGCTTTCTTT. Translation gives CASSEGPGEAFF. The V call is TRBV2, the J call TRBJ1-1, with a tentative D call TRBD1 (5 bases). V lost 1 base and J lost 8, with 8 bases in between. The germline V gene encodes CDR1 SNHLY and CDR2 FYNNEI. CDR3 length: 12 amino acids.

This chain uses TRBV6-1 with TRBJ2-7; possible D gene TRBD1, 6 bases. This CDR3 region has 14 residues. Germline V CDR1 and CDR2: MNHNS, SASEGT. V lost 7 bases to trimming and J lost 2 bases, with 15 bases between them. The CDR3: CASMHNRVTYEQYF. CDR3 nucleotide sequence: TGTGCCAGCATGCATAACAGGGTAACCTACGAGCAGTACTTC.

The chain is built from TRBV19 and TRBJ2-3; maybe TRBD1 (5 bases). Germline lookup yields CDR1 LNHDA and CDR2 SQIVND (reference sequence). The CDR3 spans 15 residues. Trimming left V 3 bases short and J 2 bases short, with 12 bases between. The CDR3 sequence: CASSIYDSYTDTQYF. The CDR3 DNA sequence: TGTGCCAGTAGTATTTACGACAGCTACACAGATACGCAGTATTTT.

The chain uses TRBV18 and TRBJ2-7, with D possibly being TRBD2 (6 bases). The V end was cut by 2 bases, the J end by 2 bases, with 10 bases between. The V gene's germline CDR1 is KGHSH and CDR2 LQKENI. The CDR3 length is 14 residues. The DNA of the CDR3 is TGTGCCAGCTCACCAGCGGGGACCGCCTACGAGCAGTACTTC. Its protein product is CASSPAGTAYEQYF.

This chain connects TRBV4-1 to TRBJ2-6; maybe TRBD1 (6 bases). Trimming cost V 1 base and J 4 bases, with 17 bases left between them. This CDR3 has 18 amino acids. Germline V gives CDR1 MGHRA, CDR2 YSYEKL. The CDR3 nucleotides read TGCGCCAGCAGCCAAGCGATAGGGGGAAGTTTAGGGGCCAACGTCCTGACTTTC. Protein sequence: CASSQAIGGSLGANVLTF.

The rearrangement uses TRBV6-5 and TRBJ2-1; perhaps TRBD2 as D (6 bases). V was trimmed by 2 bases and J by 7 bases, leaving 15 bases between them. The CDR3 runs 15 residues. In germline, CDR1 is MNHEY, CDR2 SVGAGI. The CDR3, as DNA: TGTGCCAGCAGTTACCTCACCGGGGCGGGGAATGAGCAGTTCTTC. This translates into CASSYLTGAGNEQFF.

This chain joins TRBV19 and TRBJ1-5; 9 bases align to TRBD1. This CDR3 has 15 amino acids. The junction had 7 bases not matched to a gene; V was cut back by 7 bases and J by 3 bases. Per the germline V gene, CDR1 is LNHDA and CDR2 is SQIVND (reference sequence). The CDR3 DNA follows: TGTGCCAGTACCTGGGACAGGGCGGACAATCAGCCCCAGCATTTT. It codes for CASTWDRADNQPQHF.

Here the CDR3 reads CATHPGLMNTEAFF. CDR3 DNA: TGTGCCACCCATCCGGGACTCATGAACACTGAAGCTTTCTTT. The genes are TRBV7-2 and TRBJ1-1, with D possibly TRBD1 on 5 matching bases. The CDR3 extends over 14 amino acids. Germline CDR1 is SGHTA and CDR2 is FQGNSA. V lost 10 bases and J lost 0, with 15 bases in between.

The chain combines TRBV14 with TRBJ2-3; D unclear. This CDR3 is 13 amino acids long. In germline, CDR1 is SGHDN, CDR2 FVKESK. V was shortened by 1 base and J by 11 bases, with 13 bases between the two germline ends. CDR3 in amino acids: CASSQVLSLGQYF. DNA of the CDR3: TGTGCCAGCAGCCAAGTACTATCCTTGGGGCAGTATTTT.

This clone was picked up one time. The chain has TRBV27 and TRBJ1-2, with D perhaps matching TRBD1 (5 bases). V was clipped by 5 bases and J by 5 bases, with 6 bases between them. Germline assignment: CDR1 MNHEY and CDR2 SMNVEV (reference sequence). The CDR3 consists of 11 residues. DNA for the CDR3: TGTGCCAGCAGTGGACATTATGGCTACACCTTC. Protein sequence: CASSGHYGYTF.

This clone appeared a few times. The gene calls are TRBV19 and TRBJ1-5; D unclear. The CDR3 is made up of 13 amino acids. V lost 6 bases and J lost 0, with 6 bases in between. Germline-derived CDR1 and CDR2 are LNHDA and SQIVND (reference sequence). The DNA of the CDR3 is TGTGCCAGTAGCCACTATAGCAATCAGCCCCAGCATTTT. Amino acid sequence: CASSHYSNQPQHF.

The chain recombines TRBV14 with TRBJ2-4; tentatively, D is TRBD1 (6 bases). The germline gives CDR1 SGHDN, CDR2 FVKESK. V was trimmed by 0 bases and J by 7 bases, leaving 7 bases between them. The CDR3 is 13 amino acids. The CDR3 reads CASSQDRGNIQYF. CDR3 nucleotides: TGTGCCAGCAGCCAAGATAGGGGGAACATTCAGTACTTC. The whole variable domain, remainder taken from reference TRBV14 and TRBJ2-4, is EAGVTQFPSHSVIEKGQTVTLRCDPISGHDNLYWYRRVMGKEIKFLLHFVKESKQDESGMPNNRFLAERTGGTYSTLKVQPAELEDSGVYFCASSQDRGNIQYFGAGTRLSVL.

The rearrangement links TRBV21-1 to TRBJ1-5; the table names TRBD1, a call not compared with the DNA. TRBV21-1 counts as a pseudogene. The CDR3 is 19 residues long. CDR3 DNA: TGTGCCAGCAGCAAAGTCGGGACAGGGGACCTTTATAGCAATCAGCCCCAGCATTTT. It yields the protein CASSKVGTGDLYSNQPQHF.

The rearrangement uses TRBV10-2 and TRBJ1-4; no clear D. Looked up from germline, CDR1 is WSHSY and CDR2 is SAAADI. The V end lost 4 bases, the J end lost 8 bases, and 11 bases lay between the germline ends. The CDR3 is 13 residues long. CDR3: CASSVEDQEKLFF. The CDR3 region has the DNA TGCGCCAGCAGTGTAGAGGATCAGGAAAAACTGTTTTTT.

This sequence joins TRBV29-1 and TRBJ1-2, with 7 bases aligning to TRBD1. Germline V CDR1 and CDR2: SQVTM, ANQGSEA. The ends lost 6 bases at V and 0 bases at J; junction bases unmatched: 10. The CDR3 is 15 residues long. The CDR3 nucleotides read TGCAGCGTAACCGATTGGACAGGAGCTAACTATGGCTACACCTTC. It is translated as CSVTDWTGANYGYTF.

V is TRBV5-4 and J is TRBJ1-1; 7 nucleotides match TRBD1. Germline CDR1 SGHNT, CDR2 YYREEE (reference sequence). The length of the CDR3 is 15 residues. The V and J ends lost 6 bases and 4 bases, in that order; junction bases with no gene match: 12. CDR3 in amino acids: CASNSIQGEVTEAFF. CDR3 coding DNA: TGTGCCAGCAACTCGATCCAGGGGGAGGTCACTGAAGCTTTCTTT.

CDR3 sequence reads: CASSLRDWTTGELFF. For the CDR3, the DNA is TGTGCCAGCAGCTTGAGGGACTGGACTACCGGGGAGCTGTTTTTT. V usage is TRBV5-6 and J usage is TRBJ2-2, with D possibly matching TRBD2 (6 bases). The CDR3 is made up of 15 amino acids. Trimming pared 1 base from V and 5 bases from J, leaving 12 bases between. Germline V gives CDR1 SGHDT, CDR2 YYEEEE.

This chain connects TRBV10-3 to TRBJ1-1, with TRBD1 as a possible D gene (5 bases). In germline, CDR1 is ENHRY, CDR2 SYGVKD. Trimming removed 0 bases at V and 8 bases at J, with 16 bases between. The CDR3 has 15 residues. This CDR3 is CAISESGNRIIEAFF. CDR3 coding DNA: TGTGCCATCAGTGAGTCGGGGAACAGGATTATAGAAGCTTTCTTT.

The rearrangement uses TRBV10-3 and TRBJ2-1, with 10 bases identical to TRBD2. The V gene's germline CDR1 is ENHRY and CDR2 SYGVKD. The length of the CDR3 is 15 residues. Trimming cost V 6 bases and J 9 bases; bases outside gene matches: 11. The CDR3 protein is CAIRILAGVDGEQFF. The CDR3 region has the DNA TGTGCCATCAGGATTCTAGCGGGAGTTGATGGTGAGCAGTTCTTC.

The chain links TRBV4-1 to TRBJ2-7; D gene ambiguous. The CDR3 runs to 16 residues. V lost 0 bases and J 4 bases, leaving 16 bases between the germline ends. Germline V gene lookup returns CDR1 MGHRA and CDR2 YSYEKL. The CDR3 DNA follows: TGCGCCAGCAGCCAAGATCCCGGGTTTACTCCGTACGAGCAGTACTTC. It encodes CASSQDPGFTPYEQYF.

This chain joins TRBV5-4 and TRBJ2-2; the D gene is possibly TRBD2 (6 bases). Germline CDR1 is SGHNT and CDR2 is YYREEE (reference sequence). V was cut by 5 bases and J by 3 bases, with 11 bases left in between. This CDR3 spans 14 amino acids. CDR3 sequence reads: CASRVAEYTGELFF. DNA for the CDR3: TGTGCCAGCAGAGTAGCGGAGTACACCGGGGAGCTGTTTTTT.

V gene TRBV5-6 combines with J gene TRBJ1-5; no reliable D call. V lost 4 bases to trimming and J lost 6 bases, with 8 bases between them. Germline V gene data show CDR1 as SGHDT and CDR2 as YYEEEE. The CDR3 sequence is 12 residues long. The CDR3 DNA reads TGTGCCAGCAGCCTTACCGGTCAGCCCCAGCATTTT. Translation: CASSLTGQPQHF.

The V gene is TRBV11-2, the J gene TRBJ1-5, with 7 bases aligning to TRBD1. Germline values: CDR1 SGHAT, CDR2 FQNNGV. The V segment lost 4 bases and the J segment 4 bases; nucleotides outside the gene matches: 7. This CDR3 has 15 residues. CDR3 nucleotide sequence: TGTGCCAGCAGCTCCCCCCGGGACAGAAATCAGCCCCAGCATTTT. Its translation is CASSSPRDRNQPQHF.

V is TRBV19 and J is TRBJ1-5; 10 positions agree with TRBD1. The germline CDR1 and CDR2 sequences are LNHDA and SQIVND (reference sequence). There are 14 residues in the CDR3. V was clipped by 8 bases and J by 5 bases; unmatched bases: 6. The chain's CDR3 is CASGLGQGYQPQHF. For the CDR3, the DNA is TGTGCCAGTGGGTTGGGACAGGGGTATCAGCCCCAGCATTTT.

The chain joins TRBV7-3 to TRBJ2-7; tentative D call: TRBD1 (6 bases). Germline V gene data show CDR1 as SGHTA and CDR2 as FQGTGA. V was trimmed by 1 base and J by 7 bases, leaving 11 bases between them. The CDR3 extends over 13 amino acids. DNA for the CDR3: TGTGCCAGCAGCTTAAACGGCAGGGGTGAGCAGTACTTC. It codes for CASSLNGRGEQYF.

This clone was counted a single time. The chain is built from TRBV19 and TRBJ2-4; 7 bases are shared with TRBD2. The CDR3 has 15 residues. The J segment lost 1 base and the V segment lost 5 bases, leaving 5 bases of the junction unmatched. The germline V gene has CDR1 LNHDA and CDR2 SQIVND (reference sequence). The chain's CDR3 is CASSLPGGAKNIQYF. The CDR3 bases are TGTGCCAGTAGTCTGCCGGGAGGCGCCAAAAACATTCAGTACTTC.